These T cell receptor beta chains were read from a single sample in a study of Ad26.COV2.S vaccination and SARS-CoV-2 variants. Repertoires were generated with immunoSEQ multiplex PCR, while TCRdb's copy carries only in-frame clones and drops some. The sample shows roughly 300,000 clones, 75% to 90% of them seen only once. Sequenced material: peripheral blood, taken in a trial of Ad26.COV2.S vaccine versus placebo. Source of these receptors: a person between 18 and 60 years old who received the Ad26.COV2.S COVID-19 vaccine or a placebo. Each CDR3 is given with its conserved first and last residue. D genes are given only for firm matches. Only some rows state a clone size, as once, few, many or a class for expanded clones.

clone_size: -
v_call: TRBV6-5
j_call: TRBJ1-4
d_call: -
cdr3_aa: CASGRVSEKLFF
cdr3_nt: TGTGCCAGCGGTCGAGTTTCGGAAAAACTGTTTTTT

clone_size: -
v_call: TRBV6-6
j_call: TRBJ2-1
d_call: -
cdr3_aa: CATSRPSSYNEQFF
cdr3_nt: TGTGCCACAAGCAGGCCGAGCTCCTACAATGAGCAGTTCTTC

clone_size: -
v_call: TRBV7-3
j_call: TRBJ2-3
d_call: TRBD1
cdr3_aa: CASSWTGTGGSRTDTQYF
cdr3_nt: TGTGCCAGCAGCTGGACCGGGACAGGGGGTTCCCGCACAGATACGCAGTATTTT

clone_size: -
v_call: TRBV5-6
j_call: TRBJ2-1
d_call: -
cdr3_aa: CASSLRALYNEQFF
cdr3_nt: TGTGCCAGCAGCCTGCGGGCCCTATACAATGAGCAGTTCTTC

clone_size: -
v_call: TRBV7-2
j_call: TRBJ2-1
d_call: TRBD2
cdr3_aa: CASSAGTSGAGEQFF
cdr3_nt: TGTGCCAGCAGCGCCGGGACTAGCGGGGCCGGTGAGCAGTTCTTC

clone_size: once
v_call: TRBV10-3
j_call: TRBJ1-5
d_call: -
cdr3_aa: CAISESLNRNQPQHF
cdr3_nt: TGTGCCATCAGTGAGTCGCTTAACAGAAATCAGCCCCAGCATTTT

clone_size: -
v_call: TRBV5-1
j_call: TRBJ1-5
d_call: -
cdr3_aa: CASSLEGEVNQPQHF
cdr3_nt: TGCGCCAGCAGCTTGGAGGGGGAGGTCAATCAGCCCCAGCATTTT

clone_size: -
v_call: TRBV11-2
j_call: TRBJ1-1
d_call: -
cdr3_aa: CASSSGWGNTEAFF
cdr3_nt: TGTGCCAGCAGCTCCGGTTGGGGGAACACTGAAGCTTTCTTT

clone_size: -
v_call: TRBV12-3/TRBV12-4
j_call: TRBJ1-5
d_call: -
cdr3_aa: CASDPGGNQPQHF
cdr3_nt: TGTGCCAGCGATCCCGGGGGCAATCAGCCCCAGCATTTT

clone_size: -
v_call: TRBV5-1
j_call: TRBJ2-7
d_call: -
cdr3_aa: CASSPIDQYEQYF
cdr3_nt: TGCGCCAGCAGCCCGATAGACCAATACGAGCAGTACTTC

clone_size: -
v_call: TRBV30
j_call: TRBJ1-4
d_call: TRBD1
cdr3_aa: CAHRDSGEKLFF
cdr3_nt: TGTGCCCACCGGGACAGTGGCGAAAAACTGTTTTTT

clone_size: -
v_call: TRBV5-1
j_call: TRBJ2-7
d_call: TRBD2
cdr3_aa: CASSFGGGNYEQYF
cdr3_nt: TGCGCCAGCAGCTTCGGGGGAGGGAACTACGAGCAGTACTTC

clone_size: -
v_call: TRBV9
j_call: TRBJ1-3
d_call: -
cdr3_aa: CASSVGDPGRGNTIYF
cdr3_nt: TGTGCCAGCAGCGTAGGGGACCCGGGACGTGGAAACACCATATATTTT

clone_size: -
v_call: TRBV15
j_call: TRBJ2-6
d_call: -
cdr3_aa: CATSRERFSGANVLTF
cdr3_nt: TGTGCCACCAGCAGAGAGCGGTTCTCTGGGGCCAACGTCCTGACTTTC

clone_size: -
v_call: TRBV27
j_call: TRBJ2-1
d_call: -
cdr3_aa: CASSLSGPFQNEQFF
cdr3_nt: TGTGCCAGCAGTTTATCGGGGCCTTTCCAAAACGAGCAGTTCTTC

clone_size: -
v_call: TRBV11-1
j_call: TRBJ2-5
d_call: -
cdr3_aa: CASSRYSQWTQYF
cdr3_nt: TGTGCCAGCAGCCGGTACTCTCAGTGGACCCAGTACTTC

clone_size: -
v_call: TRBV24-1
j_call: TRBJ2-2
d_call: TRBD1
cdr3_aa: CATSDLAGTGGNTGELFF
cdr3_nt: TGTGCCACCAGTGATCTCGCCGGGACAGGGGGCAACACCGGGGAGCTGTTTTTT

clone_size: -
v_call: TRBV6-1
j_call: TRBJ2-5
d_call: -
cdr3_aa: CASSEVGGLAETQYF
cdr3_nt: TGTGCCAGCAGTGAAGTGGGCGGGCTTGCTGAGACCCAGTACTTC

clone_size: -
v_call: TRBV11-2
j_call: TRBJ2-5
d_call: -
cdr3_aa: CASSTGLETQYF
cdr3_nt: TGTGCCAGCAGCACAGGGTTGGAGACCCAGTACTTC

clone_size: once
v_call: TRBV27
j_call: TRBJ2-1
d_call: TRBD2
cdr3_aa: CASSLSLATEQFF
cdr3_nt: TGTGCCAGCAGTCTGTCACTAGCGACTGAGCAGTTCTTC

clone_size: -
v_call: TRBV30
j_call: TRBJ1-3
d_call: -
cdr3_aa: CAWSGPLGGGIGNTIYF
cdr3_nt: TGTGCCTGGAGTGGCCCCTTAGGCGGGGGGATTGGAAACACCATATATTTT

clone_size: -
v_call: TRBV5-6
j_call: TRBJ2-7
d_call: -
cdr3_aa: CASSLNGYEQYF
cdr3_nt: TGTGCCAGCAGCTTGAACGGCTACGAGCAGTACTTC

clone_size: few
v_call: TRBV6-5
j_call: TRBJ1-3
d_call: -
cdr3_aa: CASSKGFSGNTIYF
cdr3_nt: TGTGCCAGCAGCAAGGGATTCTCTGGAAACACCATATATTTT

clone_size: -
v_call: TRBV10-2
j_call: TRBJ1-4
d_call: -
cdr3_aa: CASSRAINEKLFF
cdr3_nt: TGCGCCAGCTCCCGGGCCATTAATGAAAAACTGTTTTTT

clone_size: -
v_call: TRBV10-3
j_call: TRBJ2-2
d_call: -
cdr3_aa: CAISEAPNTGELFF
cdr3_nt: TGTGCCATCAGTGAGGCCCCGAACACCGGGGAGCTGTTTTTT

clone_size: -
v_call: TRBV4-3
j_call: TRBJ1-5
d_call: -
cdr3_aa: CASSQEWVLNQPQHF
cdr3_nt: TGCGCCAGCAGCCAAGAGTGGGTTCTGAATCAGCCCCAGCATTTT

clone_size: -
v_call: TRBV12-3/TRBV12-4
j_call: TRBJ2-5
d_call: -
cdr3_aa: CASRRRGQETQYF
cdr3_nt: TGTGCCAGCAGAAGGCGGGGACAAGAGACCCAGTACTTC